This TCR beta chain was recorded in a study of response to subunit inactivated influenza vaccine. Broader study findings: Authors suggested each seasonal influenza vaccination recruits few new T cells.

TCRdb fed the RT-PCR reads into MiXCR, producing one record per CDR3 protein. The data contain 800,000 or so distinct CDR3 sequences, 21% of them singletons. In its sample, this clonotype was seen many times. The antigen is undetermined. The CDR3 extends over 13 amino acids. The germline CDR1 and CDR2 sequences are MNHEY and SMNVEV (reference sequence). Trimming took off 2 bases at V and 9 bases at J, with 11 bases between the two ends. The source is a man aged 50 to 59 who received an inactivated influenza vaccine. V usage is TRBV27 and J usage is TRBJ2-1, with D possibly matching TRBD1 (6 bases). The material was PBMCs from blood, obtained 4 to 6 days after vaccination. The CDR3 bases are TGTGCCAGCAGTTTAGGCCGAGGGGGTGAGCAGTTCTTC. Translated: CASSLGRGGEQFF.